The clone carrying this T cell receptor (beta chain) was detected a few times. The antigen is unknown. The PCR made use of 60 Vbeta and 13 Jbeta primers. Sequenced by immunoSEQ multiplex PCR; TCRdb stores in-frame clones only, minus some. The sample gives around 100,000 clones, 50% to 75% of which show up once; 3.9% is in the top ten. These data come from a study of cytomegalovirus exposure and HLA in healthy donors. While unrecorded immune exposures were likely, the donors were nominally healthy when sampled. Regarding the study as a whole: Later analysis identified several of the most significant clusters that appeared linked to common viral pathogens.

The origin of this receptor is a man aged 30-40 years in good health and CMV-seronegative. Material: PBMCs.

CDR3 sequence: CASITKKRLAGKADTQYF. CDR3 DNA: TGTGCCAGCATAACTAAAAAAAGACTAGCGGGAAAGGCAGATACGCAGTATTTT. The J gene is TRBJ2-3, the V gene TRBV7-9; TRBD2 matches at 11 bases. The CDR3 extends over 18 amino acids. CDR1 is SEHNR, CDR2 FQNEAQ, per germline (reference sequence). V trimming: 7 bases; J trimming: 4 bases; junction bases outside the gene matches: 16. The whole variable domain, filled in from reference TRBV7-9 and TRBJ2-3, reads DTGVSQNPRHKITKRGQNVTFRCDPISEHNRLYWYRQTLGQGPEFLTYFQNEAQLEKSRLLSDRFSAERPKGSFSTLEIQRTEQGDSAMYLCASITKKRLAGKADTQYFGPGTRLTVL.